These 18 T cell receptor beta chains originate from one sample sequenced in a study of radiation and T cells in renal cell carcinoma. Time point noted: baseline pretreatment blood. Stated treatment: 15 Gy SBRT to primary tumor, nephrectomy 4 weeks later. The table came from immunoSEQ multiplex PCR; TCRdb's copy has only in-frame clones and leaves some out. The sample carries approximately 150,000 clones, 88% recorded once. This specimen was blood, taken from a patient whose treatment included radiotherapy and nephrectomy. The receptors derive from a woman aged 70-85 years with renal cell carcinoma.

The rearrangement links TRBV5-1 to TRBJ2-5; TRBD2 matches at 8 bases. The CDR3 totals 16 residues. The germline gives CDR1 SGHRS, CDR2 YFSETQ. With 4 bases clipped from V and 5 bases from J, the junction kept 13 bases outside the gene matches. Written as DNA, the CDR3 is TGCGCCAGCAGCCCGGTCGGGGCGGGGGGCCGGGAGACCCAGTACTTC. Protein product: CASSPVGAGGRETQYF. Full variable domain (rest looked up from reference TRBV5-1 and TRBJ2-5): KAGVTQTPRYLIKTRGQQVTLSCSPISGHRSVSWYQQTPGQGLQFLFEYFSETQRNKGNFPGRFSGRQFSNSRSEMNVSTLELGDSALYLCASSPVGAGGRETQYFGPGTRLLVL.

As concerns this clone: This sample also contains other DNA sequences that code for the same CDR3. This rearrangement joins TRBV9 to TRBJ1-1; D may be TRBD1 (5 bases). CDR3 length equals 14 residues. The V end was cut by 2 bases, the J end by 3 bases, with 11 bases between. The germline gives CDR1 SGDLS, CDR2 YYNGEE. CDR3 sequence: CASSVAGGDTEAFF. As DNA, the CDR3 is TGTGCCAGCAGCGTGGCGGGAGGGGACACTGAAGCTTTCTTT.

The chain uses TRBV4-1 and TRBJ1-4; no reliable D call. The V gene's germline CDR1 is MGHRA and CDR2 YSYEKL. V was shortened by 4 bases and J by 0 bases, with 9 bases between the two germline ends. There are 15 residues in the CDR3. CDR3 nucleotide sequence: TGCGCCAGCAGCCTACGGGCTGCAACTAATGAAAAACTGTTTTTT. Translation: CASSLRAATNEKLFF.

The chain joins TRBV6-1 to TRBJ1-5; D is uncertain. This CDR3 region has 13 residues. Per the germline V gene, CDR1 is MNHNS and CDR2 is SASEGT. Trimming shortened V by 4 bases and J by 0 bases, and 4 bases separated the two germline ends. CDR3 sequence reads: CASSGVSNQPQHF. The CDR3 region has the DNA TGTGCCAGCAGTGGAGTTAGCAATCAGCCCCAGCATTTT.

This rearrangement joins TRBV27 to TRBJ2-6; D is unresolved. This CDR3 is 16 amino acids long. The V and J ends lost 3 bases and 2 bases respectively, with 11 bases between them. CDR1 is MNHEY and CDR2 is SMNVEV in the germline V gene (reference sequence). The CDR3 DNA reads TGTGCCAGCAGTTTTTTAGCCGTCGCTGGGGCCAACGTCCTGACTTTC. It encodes CASSFLAVAGANVLTF.

The rearrangement joins TRBV28 to TRBJ2-7; 8 positions match TRBD1. CDR1 MDHEN and CDR2 SYDVKM come from the germline V gene. Germline trimming cut 6 bases from V and 2 bases from J; bases unmatched to any gene: 6. The CDR3 runs to 14 residues. CDR3 sequence reads: CASSPTQGAYEQYF. The DNA of the CDR3 is TGTGCCAGCAGCCCAACACAGGGGGCCTACGAGCAGTACTTC.

This clone was detected only a few times. The genes are TRBV30 and TRBJ1-1; no reliable D call. This CDR3 has 13 residues. CDR1 is GTSNPN, CDR2 SVGIG, per germline (reference sequence). V was cut by 1 base and J by 0 bases, with 6 bases left in between. CDR3 region: CAWSAPVNTEAFF. CDR3 bases: TGTGCCTGGAGTGCGCCCGTGAACACTGAAGCTTTCTTT.

The rearrangement joins TRBV7-9 to TRBJ2-3; 11 bases are a match to TRBD2. This CDR3 is 15 amino acids long. Germline V CDR1 and CDR2: SEHNR, FQNEAQ (reference sequence). Unmatched junction bases numbered 6, after V lost 6 bases and J lost 4 bases. The CDR3 DNA is TGTGCCAGCAGGCGTAGCGGGGGGGGCGCAGATACGCAGTATTTT. Residues: CASRRSGGGADTQYF.

The CDR3 DNA sequence: TGTGCCACCAGCAGAGGGGGACAGGGTAGGAACGAGCAGTACTTC. Translation gives CATSRGGQGRNEQYF. This chain links TRBV15 with TRBJ2-7; TRBD1 matches 9 bases. Germline V gene lookup returns CDR1 LNHNV and CDR2 YYDKDF (reference sequence). J lost 5 bases, V lost 1 base, and 6 bases had no gene match. This CDR3 comprises 15 residues.

J is TRBJ1-2 and V is TRBV5-6, with 9 nucleotides matching TRBD1. V lost 4 bases, J lost 4 bases, and 5 bases stayed unmatched. This CDR3 spans 14 amino acids. Per the germline V gene, CDR1 is SGHDT and CDR2 is YYEEEE. CDR3 sequence: CASSRPDRGYGYTF. The CDR3, as DNA: TGTGCCAGCAGCCGCCCGGACAGGGGCTATGGCTACACCTTC.

V is TRBV6-6 and J is TRBJ1-1; 7 bases are a match to TRBD1. After removal of 4 bases from V and 7 bases from J, the junction contained 0 bases not matched to a gene. The CDR3 runs to 11 residues. CDR1 is MNHNY, CDR2 SVGAGI, per germline (reference sequence). CDR3 bases: TGTGCCAGCAGTTCAGGGGGTGAAGCTTTCTTT. Its translation is CASSSGGEAFF.

The chain combines TRBV7-9 with TRBJ2-3; D gene unclear. The CDR3 sequence is 14 residues long. Trimming stripped 4 bases from V and 0 bases from J, with 8 bases between. Looked up from germline, CDR1 is SEHNR and CDR2 is FQNEAQ (reference sequence). The CDR3 DNA reads TGTGCCAGCAGCTCCGGACGTAGCACAGATACGCAGTATTTT. It specifies CASSSGRSTDTQYF.

The chain couples TRBV7-2 to TRBJ1-4; 8 bases agree with TRBD1. Trimming removed 6 bases from V and 3 bases from J; junction bases left unmatched: 3. The CDR3 runs 14 residues. Germline CDR1 is SGHTA and CDR2 is FQGNSA. The CDR3 DNA reads as TGTGCCAGCAGTCAGGGGGCGGCTAATGAAAAACTGTTTTTT. This encodes CASSQGAANEKLFF. Based on the CDR3 plus reference TRBV7-2 and TRBJ1-4, the full variable domain is GAGVSQSPSNKVTEKGKDVELRCDPISGHTALYWYRQSLGQGLEFLIYFQGNSAPDKSGLPSDRFSAERTGGSVSTLTIQRTQQEDSAVYLCASSQGAANEKLFFGSGTQLSVL.

The genes are TRBV2 and TRBJ1-5; D call uncertain. Germline V gene sequence: CDR1 SNHLY, CDR2 FYNNEI. This CDR3 has 16 residues. Trimming pared 5 bases from V and 6 bases from J, leaving 20 bases between. In DNA, the CDR3 is TGTGCCAGCAGTATGGGCCCAAGCGTATCTTTTCAGCCCCAGCATTTT. It translates to CASSMGPSVSFQPQHF.

The gene calls are TRBV9 and TRBJ2-7, with 10 bases aligning to TRBD2. There are 15 residues in the CDR3. V trimming: 0 bases; J trimming: 6 bases; junction bases outside the gene matches: 6. Germline values: CDR1 SGDLS, CDR2 YYNGEE. The CDR3 sequence is CASSVAASGGREQYF. The CDR3, as DNA: TGTGCCAGCAGCGTAGCGGCTAGCGGGGGCCGCGAGCAGTACTTC.

The V call is TRBV7-2, the J call TRBJ2-7; TRBD1 matches at 8 bases. The CDR3 spans 15 residues. With V trimmed by 5 bases and J by 1 base, 7 bases remained unmatched. In germline, CDR1 is SGHTA, CDR2 FQGNSA. CDR3 amino acids: CASSNRQGRSYEQYF. The CDR3 coding sequence is TGTGCCAGCAGCAATAGACAGGGGAGGTCCTACGAGCAGTACTTC.

This clone was detected once. This chain links TRBV6-6 with TRBJ1-1; D possibly corresponds to TRBD1 (5 bases). Germline V gives CDR1 MNHNY, CDR2 SVGAGI (reference sequence). The CDR3 has 12 amino acids. V was pared by 6 bases and J by 7 bases, with 12 bases between. The CDR3 coding sequence is TGTGCCAGCAGCGTTCCAGGGATTGAAGCTTTCTTT. Its protein product is CASSVPGIEAFF.

The V call is TRBV7-2, the J call TRBJ2-5, with D possibly called TRBD1 or TRBD2 (6 bases each). Looked up from germline, CDR1 is SGHTA and CDR2 is FQGNSA. Trimming removed 1 base from V and 2 bases from J, with 11 bases in between. This CDR3 comprises 15 residues. The DNA for the CDR3 is TGTGCCAGCAGCTTAGATAAGGGGGGTCAAGAGACCCAGTACTTC. Its translation is CASSLDKGGQETQYF.